In its sample, the clone carrying this TCR beta chain was seen once. Donors in Cohort 3 who had recovered were those with two negative PCRs, healthcare professional clearance, or resolution of their symptoms. In germline, CDR1 is SGHTA, CDR2 FQGTGA. The CDR3 is made up of 16 amino acids. The V segment lost 5 bases and the J segment 2 bases; nucleotides outside the gene matches: 5. This sample is part of a study of blood T cell repertoires in COVID-19. In the study's own analysis: Counts of nucleated cells, estimated from reference gene primer amplification, were obtained. The method was immunoSEQ multiplex PCR; TCRdb's version includes in-frame clones alone and lacks a portion of them. That table supplies the V and J calls and clone size; D and trimming were determined from the DNA. The sample has hundreds of thousands of clones, around 90% seen once.

This receptor was obtained from a man between 60 and 75 years old who had recovered from COVID-19. The sample consisted of PBMCs or T cells enriched from blood (not recorded which). This chain links TRBV7-3 with TRBJ2-1; TRBD2 agrees at 11 bases. The CDR3 is CASSPQLAGAYNEQFF. CDR3 sequence (DNA): TGTGCCAGCAGCCCTCAACTAGCGGGGGCCTACAATGAGCAGTTCTTC.